This record looks at one TCR beta chain sequence and its context. Its antigen remains unknown. The observed sequence ends 3 residues before the CDR3 terminus, with the missing tail filled in from the germline J gene. CDR1 and CDR2 from the germline V gene are SGHTA and FQGNSA. This CDR3 contains 15 residues. The germline V and J ends were trimmed by 2 bases and 2 bases, with 11 bases remaining between them. Both groups were predominantly of Caucasian heritage. Each donor provided roughly 4.5 to 9 ml of heparinized whole blood. This record belongs to a study of T cell clonality in common variable immunodeficiency. Study outcomes and limitations: In common variable immunodeficiency, TCR beta chains reportedly carried fewer deletions and N-nucleotide insertions.

CVID and control samples used equivalent genomic DNA input. Only in-frame clones appear in the TCRdb table, and some are missing; sequencing was by immunoSEQ multiplex PCR. The sample was found to contain about 81,000 clones, and every one recurs. The chain has TRBV7-2 and TRBJ2-3, with a tentative D call TRBD1 (5 bases). The sequenced material came from peripheral blood mononuclear cells. This TCR was recovered from a person between 18 and 70 years old in good health. CDR3 residues: CASSLIQGFTDTQYF. The sequenced part of the CDR3 DNA is TGTGCCAGCAGCTTAATTCAGGGCTTCACAGATACG.